These 5 T cell receptor beta chains came from one sample sequenced in a study of blood T cell repertoires in COVID-19. Sequencing used immunoSEQ multiplex PCR; TCRdb keeps in-frame clones, though not all of them. The data show around 300,000 clones, approximately 90% seen once. The sample taken for sequencing was peripheral blood. Receptors were obtained from a woman aged 30 to 39 with active or convalescent COVID-19.

V and J are TRBV5-1 and TRBJ2-5, with unresolved D. This CDR3 spans 13 amino acids. Deletions cut 0 bases from V and 4 bases from J, with 7 bases between. Germline assignment: CDR1 SGHRS and CDR2 YFSETQ. In DNA, the CDR3 is TGCGCCAGCAGCTTGGCGGTTCTAGAGACCCAGTACTTC. Translation: CASSLAVLETQYF.

The chain has TRBV28 and TRBJ1-6; no definite D call. The germline CDR1 and CDR2 sequences are MDHEN and SYDVKM. Trimming shortened V by 3 bases and J by 0 bases, and 3 bases separated the two germline ends. The CDR3 has 14 amino acids. The CDR3 protein is CASSFSSYNSPLHF. The CDR3, as DNA: TGTGCCAGCAGTTTCTCCTCCTATAATTCACCCCTCCACTTT.

This sequence joins TRBV19 and TRBJ1-6; a weak D match, TRBD1 (5 bases). V was trimmed by 1 base and J by 3 bases, leaving 13 bases between them. Germline V lookup: CDR1 LNHDA, CDR2 SQIVND (reference sequence). The CDR3 is 17 amino acids. The CDR3: CASSIVRPGLYNSPLHF. CDR3 nucleotides: TGTGCCAGTAGTATAGTTAGACCGGGACTCTATAATTCACCCCTCCACTTT.

V and J are TRBV30 and TRBJ1-3; D may be TRBD1 (5 bases). This CDR3 contains 16 residues. Trimming removed 4 bases at V and 0 bases at J, with 16 bases between. Germline loops: CDR1 GTSNPN, CDR2 SVGIG (reference sequence). CDR3 bases: TGTGCCTGGACCAACCGGAGGAGGGGCTCTGGAAACACCATATATTTT. Translation: CAWTNRRRGSGNTIYF.

This clone was counted once. The CDR3 reads CASSGRGVYNEQFF. CDR3 bases: TGTGCCAGTAGTGGACGGGGGGTTTACAATGAGCAGTTCTTC. J is TRBJ2-1 and V is TRBV19; TRBD2 matches at 7 bases. The CDR3 is 14 amino acids. J was trimmed by 4 bases and V by 5 bases; bases with no gene match: 5. The germline CDR1 and CDR2 sequences are LNHDA and SQIVND (reference sequence).